These 24 T cell receptor beta chains originate from one sample sequenced in a study of T cell repertoires in cytomegalovirus infection. One entry per CDR3 protein results from TCRdb running MiXCR on the reads. The sample has more than 250,000 distinct CDR3 sequences, roughly 25% seen once. These TCRs are of unknown antigen specificity. The sequencing here drew on cultured PBMCs, taken from culture after CMV antigen stimulation. Receptors were obtained from a human donor in good health (CMV status not recorded). Some clones in this sample may be carry-over from other donors' samples.

This clonotype was observed a handful of times. The CDR3 loop reads CASSHTRTSGNYEQYF. The CDR3 DNA is TGTGCCAGCAGCCACACAAGGACTAGCGGGAACTACGAGCAGTACTTC. This chain links TRBV6-1 with TRBJ2-7, with TRBD2 identical over 12 bases. Trimming removed 6 bases from V and 3 bases from J; junction bases left unmatched: 9. The CDR3 has 16 residues. Germline V lookup: CDR1 MNHNS, CDR2 SASEGT.

The chain carries TRBV6-2 or TRBV6-3 and TRBJ1-1; 7 bases fit TRBD1. The CDR3 runs 15 residues. Unmatched junction bases numbered 10, after V lost 5 bases and J lost 4 bases. Germline V CDR1 and CDR2: MNHEY, SVGEGT. CDR3 bases: TGTGCCAGCAGTCCCCCGACAGGGCGATCCACTGAAGCTTTCTTT. Its translation: CASSPPTGRSTEAFF.

The V call is TRBV9, the J call TRBJ2-3; possible D gene TRBD2, 5 bases. Between the trimmed V and J ends, which lost 0 bases and 6 bases, there was a span of 20 bases. Germline V gives CDR1 SGDLS, CDR2 YYNGEE. This CDR3 is 17 amino acids long. The CDR3 DNA reads TGTGCCAGCAGCGTAGTTCCCAGTCTCGGGGAGTGGGATACGCAGTATTTT. As protein: CASSVVPSLGEWDTQYF.

This clonotype was seen a handful of times. This chain uses TRBV7-9 with TRBJ1-4; tentatively, D is TRBD1 (6 bases). The germline V gene has CDR1 SEHNR and CDR2 FQNEAQ (reference sequence). CDR3 length: 16 amino acids. V was cut by 5 bases and J by 0 bases, with 13 bases left in between. CDR3 sequence (DNA): TGTGCCAGCAGCCAGGGGACGGCCACAACTAATGAAAAACTGTTTTTT. It specifies CASSQGTATTNEKLFF.

This clonotype was detected ten times or more. The J gene is TRBJ1-6, the V gene TRBV7-6; D is uncertain. The CDR3 extends over 14 amino acids. Germline V gives CDR1 SGHVS, CDR2 FNYEAQ. The ends were cut back, 0 bases at V and 7 bases at J, with 7 bases in the middle. The CDR3 nucleotides read TGTGCCAGCAGCTTAGCGGTTTTGAATTCACCCCTCCACTTT. Translation gives CASSLAVLNSPLHF. The variable domain in full, with the rest retrieved from reference TRBV7-6 and TRBJ1-6, is GAGVSQSPRYKVTKRGQDVALRCDPISGHVSLYWYRQALGQGPEFLTYFNYEAQQDKSGLPNDRFSAERPEGSISTLTIQRTEQRDSAMYRCASSLAVLNSPLHFGNGTRLTVT.

This clonotype has only one observation. CDR3 in DNA: TGCAGTGCTAGAGATCTAGAGATCGGCTCAGATACGCAGTATTTT. This encodes CSARDLEIGSDTQYF. The chain has TRBV20-1 and TRBJ2-3; D remains unclear. Per germline, CDR1 DFQATT and CDR2 SNEGSKA (reference sequence). The CDR3 has 15 amino acids. V was clipped by 0 bases and J by 4 bases, with 14 bases between them.

This clonotype was counted between two and nine times. This chain uses TRBV4-3 with TRBJ1-1; D is unresolved. Per the germline V gene, CDR1 is LGHNA and CDR2 is YSLEER. This CDR3 contains 13 residues. The V end was cut by 0 bases, the J end by 3 bases, with 5 bases between. The CDR3 sequence: CASSQDLYTEAFF. The CDR3 DNA reads as TGCGCCAGCAGCCAAGATCTTTACACTGAAGCTTTCTTT.

This clonotype has only a few counts. DNA of the CDR3: TGTGCCAGCAGCTACTCCTATAGCGGGAGGGACAATGAGCAGTTCTTC. The encoded protein is CASSYSYSGRDNEQFF. The gene calls are TRBV28 and TRBJ2-1, with 11 nucleotides matching TRBD2. The CDR3 is made up of 16 amino acids. Germline trimming cut 6 bases from V and 5 bases from J; bases unmatched to any gene: 9. Germline V gene sequence: CDR1 MDHEN, CDR2 SYDVKM.

In its sample, this clonotype was seen a few times. The V gene is TRBV28, the J gene TRBJ2-7, with 9 positions matching TRBD1. Trimming cost V 5 bases and J 7 bases; bases outside gene matches: 9. This CDR3 comprises 14 residues. CDR1 is MDHEN, CDR2 SYDVKM, per germline. The CDR3 loop is CASSTGQGLLEQYV. The CDR3 DNA follows: TGTGCCAGCAGTACGGGACAGGGTTTATTGGAGCAGTACGTC.

This clonotype was counted ten times or more. J is TRBJ1-1 and V is TRBV7-2, with 7 positions matching TRBD1. The germline V gene encodes CDR1 SGHTA and CDR2 FQGNSA. The CDR3 loop spans 15 amino acids. With V trimmed by 3 bases and J by 1 base, 5 bases remained unmatched. The CDR3 bases are TGTGCCAGCAGCTTCGCAGGGGGGGGGAACACTGAAGCTTTCTTT. Translating gives CASSFAGGGNTEAFF.

CDR3 bases: TGCGCCAGCAGCCAGGCAATCACAGGGGATAAGTATGGCTACACCTTC. Protein sequence: CASSQAITGDKYGYTF. The chain recombines TRBV4-3 with TRBJ1-2, with 7 bases that match TRBD1. The CDR3 has 16 amino acids. The trim removed 3 bases at V and 5 bases at J, leaving 12 bases unmatched. Germline V gene data show CDR1 as LGHNA and CDR2 as YSLEER.

This clonotype was seen repeatedly, ten times or more. The chain joins TRBV7-8 to TRBJ2-7, with 10 bases fitting TRBD1. CDR1 and CDR2 (germline): SGHVS, FQNEAQ. Germline trimming cut 5 bases from V and 3 bases from J; bases unmatched to any gene: 4. CDR3 length equals 14 residues. DNA of the CDR3: TGTGCCAGCAGCGCTGACAGGGGGCTCTACGAGCAGTACGTC. Translation: CASSADRGLYEQYV.

This clonotype appeared a few times. V is TRBV27 and J is TRBJ1-5, with D perhaps matching TRBD1 (5 bases). Germline values: CDR1 MNHEY, CDR2 SMNVEV (reference sequence). Trimming shortened V by 2 bases and J by 6 bases, and 20 bases separated the two germline ends. The CDR3 is made up of 17 amino acids. This chain's CDR3 is CASSLLKTGTIVQPQHF. In DNA form, the CDR3 reads TGTGCCAGCAGTTTACTCAAAACCGGGACGATAGTTCAGCCCCAGCATTTT.

This chain connects TRBV2 to TRBJ2-7; weak D call: TRBD2 (5 bases). Trimming shortened V by 4 bases and J by 2 bases, and 12 bases separated the two germline ends. Germline-derived CDR1 and CDR2 are SNHLY and FYNNEI. The CDR3 consists of 14 residues. CDR3 in amino acids: CASSAASRPYEQYF. The CDR3 region has the DNA TGTGCCAGCAGTGCCGCTAGCCGTCCCTACGAGCAGTACTTC. Variable domain in full (rest from reference TRBV2 and TRBJ2-7): EPEVTQTPSHQVTQMGQEVILRCVPISNHLYFYWYRQILGQKVEFLVSFYNNEISEKSEIFDDQFSVERPDGSNFTLKIRSTKLEDSAMYFCASSAASRPYEQYFGPGTRLTVT.

Ten or more counts support this clonotype. The rearrangement joins TRBV12-3 or TRBV12-4 to TRBJ2-7; D is perhaps TRBD1 (6 bases). Trimming took 1 base from V and 4 from J, leaving 8 bases between them. CDR3 length equals 13 residues. The CDR3 spells CASSLDRAYEQYF. The CDR3 nucleotides read TGTGCCAGCAGTTTAGACAGGGCTTACGAGCAGTACTTC.

This clonotype has more than one count but fewer than ten. J is TRBJ2-3 and V is TRBV6-4; 8 positions match TRBD1. Germline V gene sequence: CDR1 MRHNA, CDR2 SNTAGT. The CDR3 contains 15 residues. With 2 bases clipped from V and 0 bases from J, the junction kept 1 base outside the gene matches. In nucleotides, the CDR3 is TGTGCCAGCAGTGACGGGACAGGTAGCACAGATACGCAGTATTTT. This gives the protein CASSDGTGSTDTQYF.

V and J are TRBV28 and TRBJ2-5; 7 positions match TRBD2. This CDR3 has 14 residues. Losses at the gene ends were 2 bases for V and 2 bases for J; bases not matched to a gene: 2. Germline V lookup: CDR1 MDHEN, CDR2 SYDVKM. The CDR3 here is CASSLPSGQETQYF. The CDR3 DNA reads TGTGCCAGCAGTTTACCTAGCGGTCAAGAGACCCAGTACTTC.

This clonotype was counted at least ten times. The gene calls are TRBV5-1 and TRBJ1-4; D ambiguous. V was trimmed by 0 bases and J by 4 bases, leaving 4 bases between them. Germline V gives CDR1 SGHRS, CDR2 YFSETQ. The CDR3 covers 13 residues. The CDR3 here is CASSLAVNEKLFF. The CDR3 nucleotides read TGCGCCAGCAGCTTGGCAGTTAATGAAAAACTGTTTTTT.

This chain links TRBV6-5 with TRBJ1-1, with TRBD1 matching over 8 bases. The CDR3 contains 14 residues. Trimming at V came to 3 bases and at J to 4 bases, leaving 4 bases not matched to a gene. Germline values: CDR1 MNHEY, CDR2 SVGAGI. In DNA, the CDR3 is TGTGCCAGCAGTTATTCAGGGGGCCTCACTGAAGCTTTCTTT. Encoded protein: CASSYSGGLTEAFF.

This clonotype was recorded a few times. The rearrangement uses TRBV2 and TRBJ1-2, with TRBD1 matching 7 bases. Germline CDR1 is SNHLY and CDR2 is FYNNEI. The CDR3 is 13 amino acids. V shed 7 bases, J shed 7 bases, and the junction held 9 bases outside the gene matches. CDR3 residues: CASTYTGDRGYTF. For the CDR3, the DNA is TGTGCCAGCACCTATACAGGGGACCGTGGCTACACCTTC.

This clonotype turned up a few times. V is TRBV19 and J is TRBJ2-3; no reliable D call. CDR3 length: 14 residues. V lost 7 bases, J lost 3 bases, and 14 bases lay in between. Germline V gene data show CDR1 as LNHDA and CDR2 as SQIVND (reference sequence). The CDR3 region is CASTVGTATDTQYF. CDR3 nucleotide sequence: TGTGCCAGTACGGTTGGTACAGCGACAGATACGCAGTATTTT.

The J gene is TRBJ1-6, the V gene TRBV27, with D maybe TRBD1 (6 bases). V shed 4 bases and J shed 5 bases, with 12 bases lying between them. Per the germline V gene, CDR1 is MNHEY and CDR2 is SMNVEV (reference sequence). CDR3 length equals 15 residues. The CDR3 sequence: CASSSQGINNSPLHF. The CDR3 DNA reads as TGTGCCAGCAGTTCCCAGGGGATCAATAATTCACCCCTCCACTTT.

This clonotype has only a few counts. The V call is TRBV12-3 or TRBV12-4, the J call TRBJ2-5; D remains unclear. V was trimmed by 2 bases and J by 2 bases, leaving 6 bases between them. This CDR3 comprises 13 residues. The CDR3 DNA is TGTGCCAGCAGTTTATCAGTTCAAGAGACCCAGTACTTC. It specifies CASSLSVQETQYF.

This clonotype was observed at least ten times. J is TRBJ2-5 and V is TRBV12-3 or TRBV12-4; D is tentatively TRBD1 or TRBD2 (5 bases each). The CDR3 has 14 residues. V was cut by 5 bases and J by 2 bases, with 12 bases left in between. The CDR3 DNA is TGTGCCAGCAGTCACCCGGGGCTACAAGAGACCCAGTACTTC. Its protein product is CASSHPGLQETQYF.